Given below is one T cell receptor beta chain in context. Its target is unknown. Germline V lookup: CDR1 SGHVS, CDR2 FNYEAQ. There are 13 residues in the CDR3. V trimming: 5 bases; J trimming: 6 bases; junction bases outside the gene matches: 3. The sample is drawn from a study of shared clonotypes between healthy human individuals. Findings and caveats of the study: What limited the represented genetic and exposure-history diversity was the small number of donors. Investigators collected only blood, and repertoires in tissues likely differ.

Deep-level running was used for the assay. This table comes from immunoSEQ multiplex PCR, and its TCRdb copy is limited to in-frame clones, with some not included. The sample carries over a million clones, around four fifths recorded once. Sample: memory CD4+ T cells sorted from blood. The subset: CD45RA-negative fraction. The V gene is TRBV7-6, the J gene TRBJ2-7; 11 nucleotides match TRBD1. This TCR derives from a man younger than 30 in good health. Written as DNA, the CDR3 is TGTGCCAGCAGCCGGGACAGGGGGTCCGAGCAGTACTTC. Encoded protein: CASSRDRGSEQYF.